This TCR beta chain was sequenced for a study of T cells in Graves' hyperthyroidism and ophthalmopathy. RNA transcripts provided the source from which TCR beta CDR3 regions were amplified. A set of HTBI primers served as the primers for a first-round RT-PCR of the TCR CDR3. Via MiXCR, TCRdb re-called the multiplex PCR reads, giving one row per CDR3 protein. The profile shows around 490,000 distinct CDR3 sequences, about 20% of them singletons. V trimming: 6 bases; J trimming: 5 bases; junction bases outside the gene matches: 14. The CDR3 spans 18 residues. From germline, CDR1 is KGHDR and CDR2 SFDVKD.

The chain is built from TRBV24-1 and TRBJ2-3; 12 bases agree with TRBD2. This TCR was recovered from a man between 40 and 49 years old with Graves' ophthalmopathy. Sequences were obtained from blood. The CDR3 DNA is TGTGCCACCAGTCGGGGGTTCCTAGCGGGAGGGCCCCTAGATACGCAGTATTTT. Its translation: CATSRGFLAGGPLDTQYF.